This T cell receptor beta chain stems from a study of cytomegalovirus exposure and HLA in healthy donors (dated by TCRdb to the late 2010s). Background on the whole study: A later analysis indicated that the 90 to 150 validation repertoires were generated on the platform also employed for the roughly 650 repertoires of the first cohort. To predict cytomegalovirus infection status, the study brought together high-throughput TCR immunosequencing, statistical association of individual TCRs with disease status, and machine learning. The aim of the study was to test whether cataloging public T cell receptors could identify signatures of past pathogen exposure. Along with the roughly 610-subject first cohort, a separate validation cohort of over a hundred different subjects was used.

Library preparation was by the immunoSEQ multiplex PCR assay. Under the source paper's analysis protocol: A statistical classification framework was developed to diagnose cytomegalovirus status using the catalog of TCR beta chain sequences. The source is immuneACCESS, and TCRdb retained only in-frame sequences with V and J called. Part of the clones is not carried over; for the studies checked, unresolved V genes explain less than half of this, and the remainder is unexplained. The V and J calls and clone size were taken over from that table, and D and trimming were inferred from the DNA. A total of a few hundred thousand clones appear in this sample, over 75% of them only once. The ten most abundant clones make up over 0.9% of the sample. Study-wide findings and limitations: Most TCR sequences were observed very rarely across donors, whereas some public TCRs were present in many individuals. A total of 164 TCR beta chains were listed by the study as associated with cytomegalovirus. All 110 or so repertoires were used to score co-occurrence in the validation cohort in a later analysis, because that analysis had no HLA typing for the cohort. A few of the identified cytomegalovirus-associated TCR beta chains were confirmed in vitro to be specific for cytomegalovirus antigens. The classifier was reported to diagnose cytomegalovirus status with high specificity and sensitivity in both the original cohort and the validation cohort. The authors suggested that the approach could potentially be extended to other disease states and immunological phenotypes. Subsequent analysis determined that TCRs grouped into clusters in the first cohort also showed a tendency toward co-occurrence across the roughly 120 validation repertoires, and 94% of cluster scores exceeded 0.

Donors formed part of the validation cohort, which comprised fewer than 150 subjects and was distinct from the first cohort of under 800 subjects. The table lists this clone with a few counts. The antigen this receptor binds is unknown. Nothing much larger sits one base from this clone, and base qualities are not available. The germline V gene encodes CDR1 MNHNY and CDR2 SVGAGI (reference sequence). The cysteine opens and the phenylalanine closes a CDR3 of 16 amino acids. The DNA shown is the 48-base CDR3, in frame from base 1. V ends up 2 bases short and J 8 bases short, with an unmatched junction base count of 7.

The sample comprised PBMCs. The clonotype originates from a man under 40 in good health and CMV-seronegative. The sequence joins TRBV6-6 to TRBJ2-1, with 12 bases in between that match TRBD2. CDR3 protein: CASSYRLAGDEDEQFF. Read as DNA, the sequence is TGTGCCAGCAGTTACAGACTAGCGGGGGACGAGGATGAGCAGTTCTTC.